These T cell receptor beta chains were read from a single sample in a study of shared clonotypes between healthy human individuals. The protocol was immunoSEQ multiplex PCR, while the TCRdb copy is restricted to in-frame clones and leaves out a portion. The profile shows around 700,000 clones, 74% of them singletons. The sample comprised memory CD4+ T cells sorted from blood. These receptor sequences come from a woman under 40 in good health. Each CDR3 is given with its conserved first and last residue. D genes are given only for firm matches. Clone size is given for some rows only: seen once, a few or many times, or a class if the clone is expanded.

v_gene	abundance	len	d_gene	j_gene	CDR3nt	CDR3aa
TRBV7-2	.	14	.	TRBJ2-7	TGTGCCAGCAGCTTAGTTCCGGGAAGATACGAGCAGTACTTC	CASSLVPGRYEQYF
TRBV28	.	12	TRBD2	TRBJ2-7	TGTGCCAGCAGCCTTAGGACTAGCGGAGAATACTTC	CASSLRTSGEYF
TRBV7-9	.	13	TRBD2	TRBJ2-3	TGTGCCAGCAGCCTCGACGTCGGGACTAGTCGTTCATGG	CASSLDVGTSRSW
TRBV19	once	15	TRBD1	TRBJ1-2	TGTGCCAGTAGGCCTCCGGGACAGGGTGAGGATGGCTACACCTTC	CASRPPGQGEDGYTF
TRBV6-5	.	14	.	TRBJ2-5	TGTGCCAGCAGCAAAGGGCCCGGGATGGGGACCCAGTACTTC	CASSKGPGMGTQYF
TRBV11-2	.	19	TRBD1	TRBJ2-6	TGTGCCAGCAGCTTAGTCCCACCGGGACAGGGGGCTGGGGCCAACGTCCTGACTTTC	CASSLVPPGQGAGANVLTF
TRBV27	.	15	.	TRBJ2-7	TGTGCCAGCAGTTTAGGCTTCCCTTCCCGGAACGAGCAGTACTTC	CASSLGFPSRNEQYF
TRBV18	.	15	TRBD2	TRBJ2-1	TGTGCCAGCTCACTAACTAGCGATTCCTACAATGAGCAGTTCTTC	CASSLTSDSYNEQFF
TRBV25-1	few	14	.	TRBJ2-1	TGTGCCAGCAGTGGATACAGGGTCTACAATGAGCAGTTCTTC	CASSGYRVYNEQFF
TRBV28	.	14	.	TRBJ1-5	TGTGCCAGCAGTTTACAGGGAGGCAATCAGCCCCAGCATTTT	CASSLQGGNQPQHF
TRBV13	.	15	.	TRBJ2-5	TGTGCCAGCAGCTCCGGAACGACGGCCCAAGAGACCCAGTACTTC	CASSSGTTAQETQYF
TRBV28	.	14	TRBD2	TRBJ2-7	TGTGCCAGCAGCAGCCCACCCGGGACTAGCGAGCAGTACTTC	CASSSPPGTSEQYF
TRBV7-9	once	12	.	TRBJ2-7	TGTGCCAGCAGCGGTAAAGCTCTCGAGCAGTACTTC	CASSGKALEQYF
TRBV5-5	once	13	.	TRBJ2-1	TGTGCCAGCAGCCCGCGAGGAGCCCATGAGCAGTTCTTC	CASSPRGAHEQFF
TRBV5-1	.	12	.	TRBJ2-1	TGCGCCAGCACCGCAAACGCTAATGAGCAGTTCTTC	CASTANANEQFF
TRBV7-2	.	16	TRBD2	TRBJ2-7	TGTGCCAGCAGCTCGGTTCGGGCTAGCGGGAGTGGCGAGCAGTACTTC	CASSSVRASGSGEQYF
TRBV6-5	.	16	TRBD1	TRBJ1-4	TGTGCCAGCAGTTACTCCCCCTCAGGGGGTAATGAAAAACTGTTTTTT	CASSYSPSGGNEKLFF
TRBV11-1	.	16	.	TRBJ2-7	TGTGCCAGCAGCTTAGTCCGAGGCCAAAGCTCCTACGAGCAGTACTTC	CASSLVRGQSSYEQYF
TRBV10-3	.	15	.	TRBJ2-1	TGTGCCATCAGTGAGTCGTTAGCGGCTGGGGGTGAGCAGTTCTTC	CAISESLAAGGEQFF
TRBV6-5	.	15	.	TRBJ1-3	TGTGCCAGCAGTTACTCCGGGATCACTGGAAACACCATATATTTT	CASSYSGITGNTIYF
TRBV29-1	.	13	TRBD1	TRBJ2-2	TGCAGCGCAGGAGGCAGGGGGACCGGGGAGCTGTTTTTT	CSAGGRGTGELFF
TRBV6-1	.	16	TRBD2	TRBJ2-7	TGTGCCAGCAGTGGGGCAGCGGGGATACCTACTGGGGAGCAGTACTTC	CASSGAAGIPTGEQYF
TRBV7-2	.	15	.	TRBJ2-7	TGTGCCAGCAGCATTAGCGGAAGGAGCTCCTACGAGCAGTACTTC	CASSISGRSSYEQYF
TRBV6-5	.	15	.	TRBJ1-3	TGTGCCAGCAGTTACGACGGGGGCCGTAGGAACACCATATATTTT	CASSYDGGRRNTIYF
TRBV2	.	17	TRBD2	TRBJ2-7	TGTGCCAGCAGTGAAGCGGGGAGGGTGAAGACCTCCGGCGAGCAGTACTTC	CASSEAGRVKTSGEQYF
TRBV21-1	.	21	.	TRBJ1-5	TGTGCCAGCAGCACCCTTCCTACGACAGGGACCTTCACTTATAGCAATCAGCCCCAGCATTTT	CASSTLPTTGTFTYSNQPQHF
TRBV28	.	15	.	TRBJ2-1	TGTGCCAGCATCCCGACCGGGGGTTCCTACAATGAGCAGTTCTTC	CASIPTGGSYNEQFF
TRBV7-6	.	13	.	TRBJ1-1	TGTGCCAGCAGCGCAGTATCGAACACTGAAGCTTTCTTT	CASSAVSNTEAFF
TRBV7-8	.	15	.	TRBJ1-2	TGTGCCAGCAGCTTATACCCGGGTCGGGGAGAGGGCTACACCTTC	CASSLYPGRGEGYTF
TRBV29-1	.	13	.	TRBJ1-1	TGCAGCGCTGCCGGGACCCAGCTGACTGAAGCTTTCTTT	CSAAGTQLTEAFF
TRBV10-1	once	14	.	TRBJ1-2	TGCGCCAGCAGTGATACAGGAACTAACTATGGCTACACCTTC	CASSDTGTNYGYTF
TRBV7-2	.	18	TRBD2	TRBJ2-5	TGTGCCAGCAGCCGGGCGCCGGGACTAGCGGGAGGCGGAGAGACCCAGTACTTC	CASSRAPGLAGGGETQYF
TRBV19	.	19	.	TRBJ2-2	TGTGCCAGTAGTATTAACGTTTATTTGGGCAGGGTGAACACCGGGGAGCTGTTTTTT	CASSINVYLGRVNTGELFF
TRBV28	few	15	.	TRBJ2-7	TGTGCCAGCAGTGTAGACAGAATTTCCCTCTACGAGCAGTACTTC	CASSVDRISLYEQYF
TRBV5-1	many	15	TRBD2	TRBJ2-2	TGCGCCAGCAGCTTGGACGCGGGAGTGACCGGGGAGCTGTTTTTT	CASSLDAGVTGELFF